Sequencing of this TCR beta chain was carried out in a study of blood T cell repertoires in COVID-19. At the level of the study: Sources were T cells, B-cell-depleted T cells, or PBMCs; the material itself was cDNA or gDNA.

CDR1 is LGHDT, CDR2 YNNKEL, per germline (reference sequence). CDR3 size: 9 residues. The V end lost 4 bases, the J end lost 12 bases, and 4 bases lay between the germline ends. Individuals aged about 18 to 95 years were recruited from around 22 US areas. Categorization into cohorts depended on clinical history that participants reported. Each recovered donor of Cohort 3 presented with two negative PCRs, clearance, or symptom resolution. The data were produced by immunoSEQ multiplex PCR, yet TCRdb's version contains in-frame clones alone and is incomplete. The sample yields hundreds of thousands of clones, 85% to 90% seen once.

The TCR sequence derives from a man aged 25-45 years who had recovered from COVID-19. The rearrangement joins TRBV3-1 (or the pseudogene TRBV3-2) to TRBJ2-1; no firm D call. Sample: PBMCs or T cells enriched from blood (not recorded which). Here the CDR3 DNA reads TGTGCCAGCAGCCCCCGGCAGTTCTTC. Its translation: CASSPRQFF.